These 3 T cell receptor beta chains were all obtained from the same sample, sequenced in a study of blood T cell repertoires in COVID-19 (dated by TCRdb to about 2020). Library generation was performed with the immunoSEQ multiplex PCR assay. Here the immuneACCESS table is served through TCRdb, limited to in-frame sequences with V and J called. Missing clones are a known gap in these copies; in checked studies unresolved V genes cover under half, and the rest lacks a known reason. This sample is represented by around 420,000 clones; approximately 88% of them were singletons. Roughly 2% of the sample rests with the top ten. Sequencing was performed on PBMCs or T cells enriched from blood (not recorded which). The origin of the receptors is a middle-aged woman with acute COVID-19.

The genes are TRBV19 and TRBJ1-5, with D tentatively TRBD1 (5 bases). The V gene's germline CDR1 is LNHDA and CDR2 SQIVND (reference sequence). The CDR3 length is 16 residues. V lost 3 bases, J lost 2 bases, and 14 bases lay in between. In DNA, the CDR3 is TGTGCCAGTAGTATCCTGGCAGGGTTGGGCAATCAGCCCCAGCATTTT. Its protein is CASSILAGLGNQPQHF.

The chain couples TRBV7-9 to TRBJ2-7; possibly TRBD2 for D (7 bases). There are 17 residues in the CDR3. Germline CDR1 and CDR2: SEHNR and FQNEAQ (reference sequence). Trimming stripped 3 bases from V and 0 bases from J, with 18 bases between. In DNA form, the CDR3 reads TGTGCCAGCAGCTTCCCGACGGGGGGCCCAAGCTCCTACGAGCAGTACTTC. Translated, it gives CASSFPTGGPSSYEQYF. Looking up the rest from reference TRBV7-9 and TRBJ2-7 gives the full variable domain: DTGVSQNPRHKITKRGQNVTFRCDPISEHNRLYWYRQTLGQGPEFLTYFQNEAQLEKSRLLSDRFSAERPKGSFSTLEIQRTEQGDSAMYLCASSFPTGGPSSYEQYFGPGTRLTVT.

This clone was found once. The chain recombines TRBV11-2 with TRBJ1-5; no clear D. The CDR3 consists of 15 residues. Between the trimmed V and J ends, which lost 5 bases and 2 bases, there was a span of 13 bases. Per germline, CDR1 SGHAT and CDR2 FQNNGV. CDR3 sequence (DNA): TGTGCCAGCAGCATGGATTGGCGGGGCAATCAGCCCCAGCATTTT. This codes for CASSMDWRGNQPQHF.